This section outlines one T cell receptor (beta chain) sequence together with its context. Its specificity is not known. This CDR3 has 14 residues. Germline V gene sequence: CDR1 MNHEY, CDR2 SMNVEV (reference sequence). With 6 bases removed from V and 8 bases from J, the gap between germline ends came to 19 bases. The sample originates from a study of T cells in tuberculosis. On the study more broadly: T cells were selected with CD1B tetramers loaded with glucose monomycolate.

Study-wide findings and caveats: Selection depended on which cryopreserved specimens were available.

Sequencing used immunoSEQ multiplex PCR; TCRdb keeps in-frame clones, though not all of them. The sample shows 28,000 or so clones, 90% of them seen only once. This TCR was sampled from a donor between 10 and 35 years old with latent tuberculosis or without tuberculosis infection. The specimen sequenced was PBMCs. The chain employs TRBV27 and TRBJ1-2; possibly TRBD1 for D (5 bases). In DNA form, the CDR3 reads TGTGCCAGCAGCCAGCCGGGGCAGGCGGGGGGCTACACCTTC. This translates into CASSQPGQAGGYTF.